The 20 T cell receptor beta chains below come from one sample, sequenced in a study of blood T cells in healthy people across ages (dated by TCRdb to between 2015 and 2016). Libraries were made using 5' RACE. Reads for this sample came from an Illumina HiSeq 2500. A second PCR of roughly 6 to 11 cycles was run with a J-beta primer mix and a sample-barcoded 5' primer. TCRdb reprocessing: public reads trimmed at Q25 with fastp, clones called with MiXCR, in-frame beta chains kept. Entries are consolidated by CDR3 protein sequence, retaining the most common genes and DNA. Present in this sample are hundreds of thousands of distinct CDR3 sequences, around 50% of which were seen just once. Roughly 13% of the sample goes to the ten largest clones. The specimen sequenced was blood. The receptor set was obtained from a woman aged 80 or over in good health.

The chain combines TRBV7-2 with TRBJ2-3; no clear D gene. The CDR3 is 14 residues long. Trimming removed 5 bases from V and 4 bases from J, with 13 bases in between. Germline assignment: CDR1 SGHTA and CDR2 FQGNSA. CDR3 nucleotide sequence: TGTGCCAGCAGCCCGGACCGCCCTCCAGATACGCAGTATTTT. Its protein is CASSPDRPPDTQYF. Variable domain in full (rest from reference TRBV7-2 and TRBJ2-3): GAGVSQSPSNKVTEKGKDVELRCDPISGHTALYWYRQSLGQGLEFLIYFQGNSAPDKSGLPSDRFSAERTGGSVSTLTIQRTQQEDSAVYLCASSPDRPPDTQYFGPGTRLTVL.

Notes on this clonotype: Given a much more abundant clone one base away, this may be a read error. The rearrangement links TRBV7-2 to TRBJ1-2; possibly TRBD1 for D (5 bases). The CDR3 consists of 16 residues. CDR1 is SGHTA and CDR2 is FQGNSA in the germline V gene. Between the trimmed V and J ends, which lost 1 base and 5 bases, there was a span of 17 bases. The CDR3: CASSLEAGREAYGYTF. The DNA for the CDR3 is TGTGCCAGCAGCTTAGAGGCGGGCAGGGAGGCTTATGGCTACACCTTC. The complete variable domain, with remaining parts taken from reference TRBV7-2 and TRBJ1-2, reads GAGVSQSPSNKVTEKGKDVELRCDPISGHTALYWYRQSLGQGLEFLIYFQGNSAPDKSGLPSDRFSAERTGGSVSTLTIQRTQQEDSAVYLCASSLEAGREAYGYTFGSGTRLTVV.

J is TRBJ2-3 and V is TRBV10-3; 7 nucleotides match TRBD2. The V and J ends lost 2 bases and 1 base, in that order; junction bases with no gene match: 9. CDR1 and CDR2 (germline): ENHRY, SYGVKD. This CDR3 has 17 amino acids. CDR3 coding DNA: TGTGCCATCAGTGAGGCGAACGTGGCGGGGGGCACAGATACGCAGTATTTT. Translation gives CAISEANVAGGTDTQYF.

This clonotype was seen more than once but under ten times. The CDR3 bases are TGTGCCAGCAGCGCCCGCCCTAGCGCCGGGAATGAGCAGTACTTC. This sequence encodes CASSARPSAGNEQYF. This chain joins TRBV9 and TRBJ2-7, with D perhaps matching TRBD2 (6 bases). The V and J ends lost 3 bases and 7 bases respectively, with 20 bases between them. Per germline, CDR1 SGDLS and CDR2 YYNGEE. This CDR3 comprises 15 residues.

The chain employs TRBV5-1 and TRBJ1-1, with 7 bases aligning to TRBD1. Germline values: CDR1 SGHRS, CDR2 YFSETQ. Unmatched junction bases numbered 4, after V lost 4 bases and J lost 1 base. CDR3 length: 14 residues. The CDR3 DNA follows: TGCGCCAGCAGCGGGGGACAGTCGAACACTGAAGCTTTCTTT. This encodes CASSGGQSNTEAFF. Full variable domain (missing parts from reference TRBV5-1 and TRBJ1-1): KAGVTQTPRYLIKTRGQQVTLSCSPISGHRSVSWYQQTPGQGLQFLFEYFSETQRNKGNFPGRFSGRQFSNSRSEMNVSTLELGDSALYLCASSGGQSNTEAFFGQGTRLTVV.

At least ten counts were recorded for this clonotype. The chain combines TRBV5-1 with TRBJ2-1; 14 bases map to TRBD2. Germline CDR1 SGHRS, CDR2 YFSETQ. With V trimmed by 4 bases and J by 1 base, 10 bases remained unmatched. There are 19 residues in the CDR3. CDR3 sequence reads: CASSIPPGLAGVSYNEQFF. CDR3 sequence (DNA): TGCGCCAGCAGCATTCCCCCGGGACTAGCGGGAGTTTCCTACAATGAGCAGTTCTTC.

This clonotype appeared a single time. This chain connects TRBV4-1 to TRBJ1-2; D not resolved. Trimming took off 2 bases at V and 2 bases at J, with 9 bases between the two ends. CDR1 is MGHRA and CDR2 is YSYEKL in the germline V gene. The CDR3 totals 14 residues. CDR3 DNA sequence: TGCGCCAGCAGCCAAACTCAGGAAAACTATGGCTACACCTTC. The encoded protein is CASSQTQENYGYTF.

As for this clonotype: One base away lies a much larger clone, so this may be a sequencing read error. The chain uses TRBV5-1 and TRBJ2-1; the D call may be TRBD1 or TRBD2 (6 bases each). V was clipped by 2 bases and J by 5 bases, with 14 bases between them. The CDR3 is 15 amino acids. Germline V gene data show CDR1 as SGHRS and CDR2 as YFSETQ. The CDR3 loop is CASSFYGGRHNEQFF. The CDR3 bases are TGCGCCAGCAGCTTTTATGGGGGGCGACACAATGAGCAGTTCTTC.

As regards this clonotype: A much larger clone lies one base from this, so it may be a read error. This chain uses TRBV7-2 with TRBJ2-3; D may be TRBD1 or TRBD2 (5 bases each). Germline CDR1 and CDR2: SGHTA and FQGNSA. The CDR3 consists of 17 residues. CDR3 nucleotides: TGTGCCAGCAGCTCCGCAGGCTCAGGGAGAGTCACAGGTACGCAGTATTTT. Protein product: CASSSAGSGRVTGTQYF.

This clonotype has at least ten counts. The V call is TRBV20-1, the J call TRBJ2-3; TRBD2 is a possible D gene (6 bases). This CDR3 comprises 15 residues. Per germline, CDR1 DFQATT and CDR2 SNEGSKA (reference sequence). The V gene lost 4 bases and the J gene lost 7 bases, with 21 bases spanning the gap. CDR3 DNA: TGCAGTGCTATTGACTTGAGACTAGGTCTGAATACGCAGTATTTT. Encoded protein: CSAIDLRLGLNTQYF.

In nucleotides, the CDR3 is TGTGCCAGCAGCCCGGATTTACGGGAGGGCCGCAATGAGCAGTTCTTC. Translated, it gives CASSPDLREGRNEQFF. V usage is TRBV5-4 and J usage is TRBJ2-1; 8 bases line up with TRBD2. V was pared by 4 bases and J by 6 bases, with 12 bases of the junction left unmatched. CDR1 and CDR2 (germline): SGHNT, YYREEE (reference sequence). The CDR3 sequence is 16 residues long.

The chain employs TRBV7-2 and TRBJ2-5; D perhaps matches TRBD2 (6 bases). The CDR3 consists of 14 residues. V dropped 5 bases and J dropped 11 bases, with 21 bases sitting between them. The germline V gene encodes CDR1 SGHTA and CDR2 FQGNSA. The CDR3 DNA is TGTGCCAGCAGCCCAACCGTGACTAGAAATGAGCAGTACTTC. Its protein product is CASSPTVTRNEQYF.

The chain is built from TRBV20-1 and TRBJ1-5; D uncertain. Trimming cost V 2 bases and J 0 bases, with 8 bases left between them. Germline V gives CDR1 DFQATT, CDR2 SNEGSKA (reference sequence). This CDR3 contains 14 residues. The CDR3 DNA reads TGCAGTGCTAGACCCCCAGATAGCAATCAGCCCCAGCATTTT. It specifies CSARPPDSNQPQHF.

This clonotype was recorded at least ten times. The chain is built from TRBV12-3 or TRBV12-4 and TRBJ1-4; D is ambiguous. V lost 7 bases and J lost 10, with 16 bases in between. The CDR3 loop spans 13 amino acids. The CDR3 region is CASTPEAEGKLFF. Here the CDR3 DNA reads TGTGCCAGCACCCCTGAGGCCGAGGGAAAACTGTTTTTT.

This clonotype has more than one count but fewer than ten. The CDR3 reads CSGGQSNEQYF. CDR3 DNA sequence: TGCAGCGGCGGACAGAGCAATGAGCAGTACTTC. This sequence joins TRBV29-1 and TRBJ2-1, with D maybe TRBD1 (6 bases). The J call may be faulty, since TRBJ2-7 better matches the DNA end. The length of the CDR3 is 11 residues. Germline-derived CDR1 and CDR2 are SQVTM and ANQGSEA.

This clonotype was counted ten times or more. This chain links TRBV20-1 with TRBJ2-1; D may be TRBD2 (6 bases). The CDR3 is made up of 16 amino acids. Germline CDR1 and CDR2: DFQATT and SNEGSKA (reference sequence). The V end lost 0 bases, the J end lost 2 bases, and 14 bases lay between the germline ends. Here the CDR3 reads CSARDPAGLPYNEQFF. The DNA for the CDR3 is TGCAGTGCTAGAGACCCGGCGGGGCTACCCTACAATGAGCAGTTCTTC.

This sequence joins TRBV20-1 and TRBJ2-3; 10 bases line up with TRBD2. Trimming removed 6 bases from V and 0 bases from J; junction bases left unmatched: 6. Germline V CDR1 and CDR2: DFQATT, SNEGSKA (reference sequence). The CDR3 has 15 residues. DNA of the CDR3: TGCAGTGCCCGAGGACTAGCGGAGAGCACAGATACGCAGTATTTT. As protein: CSARGLAESTDTQYF.

CDR3: CASSRSDRDTGELFF. In DNA, the CDR3 is TGTGCCAGCAGCCGCTCGGACAGGGACACCGGGGAGCTGTTTTTT. This chain links TRBV25-1 with TRBJ2-2; 8 nucleotides match TRBD1. Germline loops: CDR1 MGHDK, CDR2 SYGVNS. V lost 6 bases and J lost 3; bases outside the gene matches: 6. This CDR3 comprises 15 residues.

The rearrangement links TRBV10-1 to TRBJ2-7; TRBD2 aligns across 9 bases. The closer fit of TRBJ2-5 to the DNA end suggests the J call may be wrong. The CDR3 covers 16 residues. Germline CDR1 WNHNN, CDR2 SYGVQD (reference sequence). In DNA, the CDR3 is TGCGCCAGCAGTGAGTCACCAGCGGGAGGAAAAGAGACCCAGTACTTC. Translating it yields CASSESPAGGKETQYF.

V is TRBV7-8 and J is TRBJ2-4, with D possibly matching TRBD1 (5 bases). Germline CDR1 is SGHVS and CDR2 is FQNEAQ. V was shortened by 5 bases and J by 13 bases, with 18 bases between the two germline ends. CDR3 length: 13 residues. The CDR3 loop is CASSVEMSGPQYF. Written as DNA, the CDR3 is TGTGCCAGCAGCGTAGAAATGTCAGGGCCCCAGTACTTC.